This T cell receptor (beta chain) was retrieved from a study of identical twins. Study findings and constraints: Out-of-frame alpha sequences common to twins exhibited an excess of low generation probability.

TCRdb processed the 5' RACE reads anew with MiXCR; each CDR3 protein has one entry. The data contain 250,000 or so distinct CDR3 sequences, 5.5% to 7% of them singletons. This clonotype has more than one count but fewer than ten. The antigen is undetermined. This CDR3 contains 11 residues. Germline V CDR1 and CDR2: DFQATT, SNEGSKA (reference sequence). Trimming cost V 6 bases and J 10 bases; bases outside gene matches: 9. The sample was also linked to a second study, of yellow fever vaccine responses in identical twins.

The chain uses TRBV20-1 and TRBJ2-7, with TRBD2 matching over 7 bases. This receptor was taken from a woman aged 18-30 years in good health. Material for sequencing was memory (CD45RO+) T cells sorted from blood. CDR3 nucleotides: TGCAGTGCGGGAGGGACGGGGAAACAGTACTTC. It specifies CSAGGTGKQYF.